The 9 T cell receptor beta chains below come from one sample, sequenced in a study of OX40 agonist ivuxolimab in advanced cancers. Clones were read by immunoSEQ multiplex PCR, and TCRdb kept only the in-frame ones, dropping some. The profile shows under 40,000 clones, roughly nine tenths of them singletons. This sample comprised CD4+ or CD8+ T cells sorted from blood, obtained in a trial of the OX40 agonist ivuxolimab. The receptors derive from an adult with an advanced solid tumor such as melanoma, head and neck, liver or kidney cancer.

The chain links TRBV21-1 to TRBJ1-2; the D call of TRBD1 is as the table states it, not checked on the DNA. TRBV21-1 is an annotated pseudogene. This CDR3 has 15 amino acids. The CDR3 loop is CASSKWKTGAYGYTF. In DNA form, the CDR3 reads TGTGCCAGCAGCAAATGGAAGACAGGTGCCTATGGCTACACCTTC.

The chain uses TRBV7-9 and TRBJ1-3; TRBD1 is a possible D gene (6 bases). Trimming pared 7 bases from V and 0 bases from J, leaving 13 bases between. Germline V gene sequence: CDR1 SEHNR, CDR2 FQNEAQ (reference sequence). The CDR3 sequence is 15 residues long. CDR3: CASKGGPISGNTIYF. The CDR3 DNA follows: TGTGCCAGCAAAGGGGGGCCGATCTCTGGAAACACCATATATTTT.

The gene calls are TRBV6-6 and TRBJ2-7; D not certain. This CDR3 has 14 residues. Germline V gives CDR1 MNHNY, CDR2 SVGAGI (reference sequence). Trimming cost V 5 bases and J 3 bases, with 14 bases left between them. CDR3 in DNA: TGTGCCAGCAGTACCGGCACAGACATCTACGAGCAGTACTTC. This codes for CASSTGTDIYEQYF.

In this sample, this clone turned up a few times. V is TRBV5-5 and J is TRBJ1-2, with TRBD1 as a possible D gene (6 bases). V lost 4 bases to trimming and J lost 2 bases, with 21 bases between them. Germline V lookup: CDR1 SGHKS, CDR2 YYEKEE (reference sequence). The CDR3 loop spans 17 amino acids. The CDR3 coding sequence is TGTGCCAGCAGCGATGTGCGGGACACCAGAACCAACTATGGCTACACCTTC. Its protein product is CASSDVRDTRTNYGYTF.

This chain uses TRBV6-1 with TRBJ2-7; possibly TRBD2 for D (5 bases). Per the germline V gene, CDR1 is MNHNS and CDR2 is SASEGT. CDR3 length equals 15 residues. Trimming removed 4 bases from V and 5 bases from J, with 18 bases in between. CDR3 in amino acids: CASSVDPGLLDEQYF. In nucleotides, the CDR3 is TGTGCCAGCAGTGTGGACCCAGGATTACTAGACGAGCAGTACTTC.

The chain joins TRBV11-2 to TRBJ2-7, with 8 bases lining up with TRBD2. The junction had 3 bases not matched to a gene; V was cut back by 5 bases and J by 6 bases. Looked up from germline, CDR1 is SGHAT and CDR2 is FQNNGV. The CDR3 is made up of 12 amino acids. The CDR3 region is CASSASGGEQYF. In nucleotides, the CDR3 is TGTGCCAGCAGCGCCAGCGGGGGCGAGCAGTACTTC.

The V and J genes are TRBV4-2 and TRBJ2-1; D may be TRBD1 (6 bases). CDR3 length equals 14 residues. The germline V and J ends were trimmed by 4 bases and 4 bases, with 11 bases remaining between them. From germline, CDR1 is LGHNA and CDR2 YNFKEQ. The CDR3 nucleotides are TGTGCCAGCAGCCGGACAGACCCATACAATGAGCAGTTCTTC. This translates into CASSRTDPYNEQFF.

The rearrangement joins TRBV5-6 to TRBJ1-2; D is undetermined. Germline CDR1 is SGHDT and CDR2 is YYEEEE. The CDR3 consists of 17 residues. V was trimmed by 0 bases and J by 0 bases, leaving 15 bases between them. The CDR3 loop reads CASSLEDGLLANYGYTF. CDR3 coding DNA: TGTGCCAGCAGCTTGGAGGACGGCCTCTTAGCTAACTATGGCTACACCTTC.

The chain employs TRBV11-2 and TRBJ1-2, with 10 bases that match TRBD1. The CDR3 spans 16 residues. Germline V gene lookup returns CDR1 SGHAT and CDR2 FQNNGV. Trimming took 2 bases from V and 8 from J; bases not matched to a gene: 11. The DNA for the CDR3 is TGTGCCAGCAGCTTAACCACCGGGACAGGGGCTAGAGGCTACACCTTC. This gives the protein CASSLTTGTGARGYTF.